This T cell receptor beta chain comes out of a study of shared clonotypes between healthy human individuals. Using immunoSEQ multiplex PCR, the repertoire was profiled, and TCRdb retains in-frame clones only, with some absent. The sample has around 2,000,000 clones, about 95% seen once. The CDR3 contains 15 residues. The germline V gene has CDR1 MGHDK and CDR2 SYGVNS. The V and J ends lost 2 bases and 5 bases respectively, with 15 bases between them. The receptor comes from a man between 18 and 35 years old in good health. The chain uses TRBV25-1 and TRBJ2-5; no reliable D call. Sequenced material: naive CD4+ T cells sorted from blood. Subset specified: CD45RA+ positively selected. CDR3 in amino acids: CASSEPWVLGETQYF. As DNA, the CDR3 is TGTGCCAGCAGTGAACCATGGGTCCTTGGGGAGACCCAGTACTTC.